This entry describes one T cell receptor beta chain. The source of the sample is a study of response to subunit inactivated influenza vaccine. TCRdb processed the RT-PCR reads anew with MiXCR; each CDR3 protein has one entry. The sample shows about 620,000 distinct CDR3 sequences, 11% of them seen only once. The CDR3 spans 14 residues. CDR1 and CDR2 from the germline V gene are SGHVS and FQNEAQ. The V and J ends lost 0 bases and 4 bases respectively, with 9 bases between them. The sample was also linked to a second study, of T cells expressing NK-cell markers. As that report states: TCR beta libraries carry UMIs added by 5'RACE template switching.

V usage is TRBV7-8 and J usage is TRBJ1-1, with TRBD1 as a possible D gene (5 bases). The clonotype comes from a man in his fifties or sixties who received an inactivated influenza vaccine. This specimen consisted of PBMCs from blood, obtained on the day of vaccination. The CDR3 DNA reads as TGTGCCAGCAGCTTAGCGCTGGGGGGCACTGAAGCTTTCTTT. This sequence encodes CASSLALGGTEAFF.